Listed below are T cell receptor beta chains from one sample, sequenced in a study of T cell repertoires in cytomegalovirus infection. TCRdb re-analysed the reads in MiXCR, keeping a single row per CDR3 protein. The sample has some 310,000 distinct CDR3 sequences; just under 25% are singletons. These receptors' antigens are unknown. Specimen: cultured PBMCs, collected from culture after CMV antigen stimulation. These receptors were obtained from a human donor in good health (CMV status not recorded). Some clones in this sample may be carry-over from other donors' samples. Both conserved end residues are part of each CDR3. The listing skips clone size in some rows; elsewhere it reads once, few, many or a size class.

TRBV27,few,CASSRRAGNSYEQYF
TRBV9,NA,CASSREGGGRADHEQYF
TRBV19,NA,CASSRAFGPNTEAFF
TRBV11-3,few,CASSLDAGATGNEQFF
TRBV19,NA,CASKNPAVANQPQHF
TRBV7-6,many,CASSRDGGEANYGYTF
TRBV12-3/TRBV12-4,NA,CASNRDHWSTEAFF
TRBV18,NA,CASSPRERTDSNQPQHF
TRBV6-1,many,CASRVFRSGHGYTF
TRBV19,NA,CASSLSLEGGSPLHF
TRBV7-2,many,CASSLRGRGPDTQYF
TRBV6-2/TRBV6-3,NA,CAIGGRGRAVRELFF
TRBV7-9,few,CASSLGTDTLNTEAFF
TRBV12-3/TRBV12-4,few,CASSLGQGYIPEAFF
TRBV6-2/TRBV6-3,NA,CASSFPGLAGVHSYEQYF
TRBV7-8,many,CASRNRGTGDTDTQYF
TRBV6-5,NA,CASSFSTGSSYNEQFF
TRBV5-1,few,CASSEDWSTDTQYF
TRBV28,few,CASSFGSAGADTQYF
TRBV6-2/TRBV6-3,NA,CASSGTSGRWDTQYF
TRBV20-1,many,CSARGGWRWGFF
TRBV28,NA,CASSPSGRGGDGYTF
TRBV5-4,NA,CASSLKVGAADTQYF
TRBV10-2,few,CASRGRPNTRNNEQFF
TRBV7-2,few,CASSLATRGEAFF
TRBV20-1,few,CSARETLTQPQHF
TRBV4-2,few,CASSYQDGDTEAFF
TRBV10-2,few,CASKRGGSYNEQFF
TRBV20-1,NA,CSARLPGTDTQYF
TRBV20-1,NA,CSARDRTGTINGYTF
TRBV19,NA,CAGSMTSNYQPQHF
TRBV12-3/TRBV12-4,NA,CASSMRLAGTTDTQYF
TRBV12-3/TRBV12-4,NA,CASSLDIGLSHEQFF
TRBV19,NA,CASTPRRGVSNQPQHF
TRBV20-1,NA,CSARAGGERNTEAFF
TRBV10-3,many,CAISEGQRVSYEQYF
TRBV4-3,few,CASSRGIQAGNTEAFF
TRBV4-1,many,CASSQYVQGNRNQPQHF
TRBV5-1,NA,CASSFPEADTQYF
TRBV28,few,CASSSPIVDRRAYNEQFF
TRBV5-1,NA,CASSLGTSGRQETQYF
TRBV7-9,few,CASSLEGAYNEQFF
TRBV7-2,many,CASSLVPPGVGYTGELFF
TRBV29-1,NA,CSVEGPLF
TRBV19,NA,CASSRVAGNEQFF
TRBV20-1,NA,CSARGLPYRGGGTEAFF
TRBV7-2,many,CASSFADTQYF
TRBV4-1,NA,CASSQDGDNSPLHF